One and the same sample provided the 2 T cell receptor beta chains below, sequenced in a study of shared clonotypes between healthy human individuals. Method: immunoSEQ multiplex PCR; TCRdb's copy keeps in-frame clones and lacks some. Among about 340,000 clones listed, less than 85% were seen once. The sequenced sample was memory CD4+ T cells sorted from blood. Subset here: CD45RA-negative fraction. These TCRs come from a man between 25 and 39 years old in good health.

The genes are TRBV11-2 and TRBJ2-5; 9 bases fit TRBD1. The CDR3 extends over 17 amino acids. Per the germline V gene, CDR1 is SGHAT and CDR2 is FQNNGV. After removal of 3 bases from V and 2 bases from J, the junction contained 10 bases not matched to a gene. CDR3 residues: CASSLGQGLIGQETQYF. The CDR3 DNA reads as TGTGCCAGCAGCTTGGGACAGGGCCTTATTGGGCAAGAGACCCAGTACTTC. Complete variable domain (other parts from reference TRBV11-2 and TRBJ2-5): EAGVAQSPRYKIIEKRQSVAFWCNPISGHATLYWYQQILGQGPKLLIQFQNNGVVDDSQLPKDRFSAERLKGVDSTLKIQPAKLEDSAVYLCASSLGQGLIGQETQYFGPGTRLLVL.

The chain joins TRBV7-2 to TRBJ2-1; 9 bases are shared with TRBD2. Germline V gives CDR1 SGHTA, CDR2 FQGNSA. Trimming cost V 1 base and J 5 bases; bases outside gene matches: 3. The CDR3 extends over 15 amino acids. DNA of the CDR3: TGTGCCAGCAGCTTAGATAGCGGGGGAAACAATGAGCAGTTCTTC. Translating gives CASSLDSGGNNEQFF.